The next 3 T cell receptor beta chains were all read from a single sample in a study of response to subunit inactivated influenza vaccine. TCRdb analysed the RT-PCR reads with MiXCR anew, one entry per CDR3 protein. The sample records around 600,000 distinct CDR3 sequences, 11% being singletons. A further study also used this sample, focusing on T cells expressing NK-cell markers. That paper notes: UMIs accompanied the 5'RACE template switching by which TCR beta cDNA was made.

This specimen consisted of PBMCs from blood, obtained on the day of vaccination. The receptors come from a man aged 45-65 years who received an inactivated influenza vaccine.

This clonotype was counted between two and nine times. The chain couples TRBV5-5 to TRBJ2-5; 11 nucleotides agree with TRBD2. Germline-derived CDR1 and CDR2 are SGHKS and YYEKEE (reference sequence). The CDR3 is 14 amino acids. The V segment lost 3 bases and the J segment 9 bases; nucleotides outside the gene matches: 7. CDR3 region: CASSWTVLAGAQYF. The CDR3 DNA follows: TGTGCCAGCAGCTGGACAGTACTAGCGGGGGCCCAGTACTTC.

In its sample, this clonotype was seen many times. The CDR3 bases are TGTGCCAGCAGTTGGGCCGGGACAGGGAAGACAGTGCAGTACTTC. Translating gives CASSWAGTGKTVQYF. The genes are TRBV6-2 or TRBV6-3 and TRBJ2-7; TRBD1 aligns across 9 bases. The CDR3 has 15 residues. V lost 4 bases, J lost 9 bases, and 13 bases stayed unmatched. In germline, CDR1 is MNHEY, CDR2 SVGEGT.

This clonotype has more than one count but fewer than ten. This chain links TRBV12-3 or TRBV12-4 with TRBJ2-1; 8 bases line up with TRBD1. The ends lost 5 bases at V and 8 bases at J; junction bases unmatched: 5. The CDR3 length is 13 residues. This CDR3 reads CASSPDRGYEQFF. The CDR3 DNA is TGTGCCAGCAGTCCAGACAGGGGATATGAGCAGTTCTTC.